This TCR beta chain emerged from a study of blood T cell repertoires in COVID-19. Study summary: Acute and convalescent COVID-19 samples came from the United States, Italy and Spain. Sources were T cells, B-cell-depleted T cells, or PBMCs; the material itself was cDNA or gDNA.

CDR1 and CDR2 from the germline V gene are SGHRS and YFSETQ. This CDR3 contains 11 residues. V was shortened by 6 bases and J by 7 bases, with 11 bases between the two germline ends. In the source study's methods: The assay estimated nucleated cells by amplifying reference gene primers. Here immunoSEQ multiplex PCR was the method, and the copy in TCRdb shows in-frame clones only, minus some. V and J calls and clone size follow that table, whereas D and trimming were derived from the DNA. The data show about 86,000 clones, with under 85% seen just once and 11% held by the top ten. The genes are TRBV5-1 and TRBJ2-7; a possible D gene is TRBD1 (5 bases). The source of this sequence is a man between 70 and 80 years old with acute or convalescent COVID-19. Sequencing was done on a sample of peripheral blood. DNA for the CDR3: TGCGCCAGCAACACAGGCAGGGAGCAGTACTTC. Protein sequence: CASNTGREQYF.